This T cell receptor beta chain was captured in a study of blood T cells in healthy people across ages. The CDR3 is 14 residues long. V lost 5 bases and J 2 bases, leaving 11 bases between the germline ends. CDR1 and CDR2 (germline): SGHTA, FQGNSA. Then a second PCR, running about 6 to 11 cycles, was carried out with a sample-barcoded 5' primer and a J-beta primer mix. TCRdb reprocessed the 5' RACE reads via MiXCR and lists one record per CDR3 protein. The table lists about 780,000 distinct CDR3 sequences, around 50% of them singletons. The rearrangement uses TRBV7-2 and TRBJ2-3; D remains unclear. This receptor was identified in a man older than 75 in good health. Sequencing was performed on blood. The CDR3 spells CASSQTAATDTQYF. The CDR3 DNA sequence: TGTGCCAGCAGCCAGACGGCTGCCACAGATACGCAGTATTTT.